This is a list of T cell receptor beta chains from one sample in a study of OX40 agonist ivuxolimab in advanced cancers. TCRdb keeps only in-frame clones here, not all; method: immunoSEQ multiplex PCR. The sample lists roughly 150,000 clones, 85% to 95% occurring once. The input for sequencing was CD4+ or CD8+ T cells sorted from blood, taken in a trial of the OX40 agonist ivuxolimab. These receptors were obtained from an adult with an advanced solid tumor such as melanoma, head and neck, liver or kidney cancer. The conserved cysteine and the conserved F or W are not part of the CDR3 here. Fields, in order: J gene, V gene, CDR3 protein.

>TRBJ1-6|TRBV11-3
ASSSGQSNSPLH
>TRBJ1-2|TRBV5-6
ASSPPGRLYGYT
>TRBJ2-4|TRBV27
ASRLQGGGNIQY
>TRBJ2-1|TRBV4-1
ASSQSGRGSYNEQF
>TRBJ2-2|TRBV7-3
ASNTGADTGELF
>TRBJ1-2|TRBV6-1
ASSGSGYGYT
>TRBJ2-6|TRBV6-1
ASSEGVSGANVLT
>TRBJ2-7|TRBV27
ASSLVRQPRGEQY
>TRBJ2-3|TRBV4-1
ASSLQASSDTSTDTQY
>TRBJ2-1|TRBV9
ASSPRGWSFSYNEQF
>TRBJ2-2|TRBV5-1
ASSALAGGTGELF
>TRBJ1-1|TRBV5-1
ASQPSGRGAEAF
>TRBJ1-2|TRBV6-6
ASSSTGIYGYT
>TRBJ2-7|TRBV7-2
ASSFGTSDAYEQY
>TRBJ2-2|TRBV28
ASSLHGQGRTGELF
>TRBJ2-3|TRBV7-8
ASSLGRGSTDTQY
>TRBJ1-1|TRBV19
AYLTGGRGDTEAF
>TRBJ2-3|TRBV7-6
ASSFGLSSTDTQY
>TRBJ2-3|TRBV9
ASSVGGNTFTDTQY
>TRBJ2-7|TRBV18
ASSPPSGGGANEQY
>TRBJ1-2|TRBV28
ASRPGQGPNYGYT
>TRBJ1-1|TRBV19
ASSIDIKEAF
>TRBJ1-1|TRBV5-4
ASSSGQGAEAF
>TRBJ1-2|TRBV27
ASSPFPQGDHGYT
>TRBJ1-5|TRBV27
ASSIAGNQPQH